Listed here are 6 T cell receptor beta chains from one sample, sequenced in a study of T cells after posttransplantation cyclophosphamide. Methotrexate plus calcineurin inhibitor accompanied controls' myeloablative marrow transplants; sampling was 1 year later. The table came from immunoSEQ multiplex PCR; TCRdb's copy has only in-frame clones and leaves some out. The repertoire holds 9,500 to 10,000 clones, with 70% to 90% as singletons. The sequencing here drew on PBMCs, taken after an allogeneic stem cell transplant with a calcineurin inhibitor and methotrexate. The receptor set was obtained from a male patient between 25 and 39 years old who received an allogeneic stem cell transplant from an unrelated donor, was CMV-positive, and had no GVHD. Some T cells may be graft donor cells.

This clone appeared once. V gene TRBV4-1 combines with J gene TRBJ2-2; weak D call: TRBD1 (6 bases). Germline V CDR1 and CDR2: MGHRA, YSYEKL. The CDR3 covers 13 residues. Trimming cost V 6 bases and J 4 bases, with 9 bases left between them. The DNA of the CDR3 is TGCGCCAGCAGTGGACAGATCACCGGGGAGCTGTTTTTT. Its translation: CASSGQITGELFF.

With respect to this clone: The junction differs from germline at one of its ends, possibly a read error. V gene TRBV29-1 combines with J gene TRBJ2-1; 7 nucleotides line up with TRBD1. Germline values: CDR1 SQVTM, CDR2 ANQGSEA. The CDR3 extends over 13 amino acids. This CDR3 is CSAEGDSYNEQFF. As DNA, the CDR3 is TGCAGCGCTGAAGGGGACAGCTACAATGAGCAGTTCTTC.

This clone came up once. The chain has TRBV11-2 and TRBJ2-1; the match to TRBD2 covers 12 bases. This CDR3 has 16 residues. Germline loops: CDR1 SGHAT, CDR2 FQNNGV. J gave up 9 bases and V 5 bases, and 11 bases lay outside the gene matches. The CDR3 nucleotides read TGTGCCAGCAGCCGTCTTCGACTAGCGGGAGCAGGTGAGCAGTTCTTC. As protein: CASSRLRLAGAGEQFF.

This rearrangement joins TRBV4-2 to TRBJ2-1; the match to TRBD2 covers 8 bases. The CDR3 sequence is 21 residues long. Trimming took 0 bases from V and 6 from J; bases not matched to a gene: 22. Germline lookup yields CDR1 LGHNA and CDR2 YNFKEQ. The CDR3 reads CASSQDNRETGGPWDLNEQFF. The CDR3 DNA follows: TGTGCCAGCAGCCAAGATAATAGGGAGACGGGAGGGCCTTGGGACCTCAATGAGCAGTTCTTC.

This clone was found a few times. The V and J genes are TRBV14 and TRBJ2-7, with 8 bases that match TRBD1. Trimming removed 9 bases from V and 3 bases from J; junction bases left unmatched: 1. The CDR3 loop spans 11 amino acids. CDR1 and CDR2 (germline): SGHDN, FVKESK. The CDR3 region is CASTGGYEQYF. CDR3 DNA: TGTGCCAGTACAGGGGGCTACGAGCAGTACTTC.

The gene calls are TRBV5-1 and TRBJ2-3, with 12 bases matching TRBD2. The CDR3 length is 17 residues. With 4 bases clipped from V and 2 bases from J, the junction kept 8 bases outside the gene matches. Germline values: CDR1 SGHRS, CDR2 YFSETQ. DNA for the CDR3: TGCGCCAGCAGCCCTGCGACTAGCGGGAGAACCACAGATACGCAGTATTTT. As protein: CASSPATSGRTTDTQYF. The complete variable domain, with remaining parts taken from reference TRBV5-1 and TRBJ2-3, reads KAGVTQTPRYLIKTRGQQVTLSCSPISGHRSVSWYQQTPGQGLQFLFEYFSETQRNKGNFPGRFSGRQFSNSRSEMNVSTLELGDSALYLCASSPATSGRTTDTQYFGPGTRLTVL.